Presented here are 18 T cell receptor beta chains from one specimen sequenced in a study of response to subunit inactivated influenza vaccine. TCRdb recomputed calls from the RT-PCR reads with MiXCR, one row per CDR3 protein. Of 490,000 or so distinct CDR3 sequences listed, roughly 8.2% are singletons. The material sequenced was PBMCs from blood, taken less than 30 months after vaccination. The source of these receptors is a man aged 50 to 69 who received an inactivated influenza vaccine.

This clonotype is a singleton in its sample. The junction differs from germline at one of its ends, possibly a read error. The chain couples TRBV30 to TRBJ2-5; D not certain. CDR1 is GTSNPN, CDR2 SVGIG, per germline (reference sequence). CDR3 size: 14 residues. CDR3 in DNA: TGTGCCTGGAGTGCCTTTGCGGCACAAGGGACCCAGTACTTC. Translated: CAWSAFAAQGTQYF.

This clonotype was counted a few times. The rearrangement uses TRBV27 and TRBJ2-3; 10 bases align to TRBD1. J was trimmed by 3 bases and V by 6 bases; bases with no gene match: 6. Germline CDR1 reads MNHEY; CDR2 reads SMNVEV (reference sequence). This CDR3 is 15 amino acids long. This chain's CDR3 is CASSHRDRGTDTQYF. The CDR3 region has the DNA TGTGCCAGCAGCCACCGGGACAGGGGTACAGATACGCAGTATTTT.

This clonotype was observed at least ten times. The gene calls are TRBV24-1 and TRBJ2-1; D is ambiguous. Germline CDR1 is KGHDR and CDR2 is SFDVKD. The CDR3 spans 15 residues. Between the trimmed V and J ends, which lost 3 bases and 0 bases, there was a span of 8 bases. The CDR3, as DNA: TGTGCCACCAGTGATGGGCTAAACTCCTACAATGAGCAGTTCTTC. The encoded protein is CATSDGLNSYNEQFF.

This clonotype was detected many times. The gene calls are TRBV27 and TRBJ2-7; 11 bases map to TRBD2. This CDR3 comprises 16 residues. Unmatched junction bases numbered 13, after V lost 6 bases and J lost 6 bases. Germline V CDR1 and CDR2: MNHEY, SMNVEV (reference sequence). The CDR3 protein is CASRLIRLAGKGEQYF. The CDR3 coding sequence is TGTGCCAGCAGACTTATCAGACTAGCGGGAAAAGGCGAGCAGTACTTC.

The chain has TRBV7-8 and TRBJ2-1, with D possibly TRBD2 on 6 matching bases. This CDR3 has 13 amino acids. Germline-derived CDR1 and CDR2 are SGHVS and FQNEAQ. Trimming removed 5 bases at V and 13 bases at J, with 18 bases between. CDR3 bases: TGTGCCAGCAGCCCCCGCGTTGGGGAGGTCCAGTTCTTC. The encoded protein is CASSPRVGEVQFF.

This clonotype showed up just once. A much more abundant neighbour one base away suggests this may be a read error. The rearrangement uses TRBV24-1 and TRBJ2-3, with 7 bases lining up with TRBD2. The CDR3 totals 19 residues. CDR1 is KGHDR, CDR2 SFDVKD, per germline. Germline trimming cut 4 bases from V and 0 bases from J; bases unmatched to any gene: 15. CDR3 amino acids: CATSDGETSTRPSTDTQYF. The CDR3 DNA follows: TGTGCCACCAGTGACGGGGAGACTAGCACCCGCCCTAGCACAGATACGCAGTATTTT.

The chain links TRBV7-9 to TRBJ1-4; no clear D. CDR1 SEHNR and CDR2 FQNEAQ come from the germline V gene (reference sequence). The CDR3 is 14 residues long. V lost 0 bases to trimming and J lost 10 bases, with 12 bases between them. CDR3 nucleotides: TGTGCCAGCAGCTTAGCGGAAATGGTGGGAAAACTGTTTTTT. Translation: CASSLAEMVGKLFF.

There are a few counts of this clonotype. The chain recombines TRBV4-3 with TRBJ2-1; 8 bases line up with TRBD1. Germline V gene lookup returns CDR1 LGHNA and CDR2 YSLEER. The CDR3 is made up of 17 amino acids. V gave up 0 bases and J gave up 2 bases; unmatched junction bases: 6. CDR3 nucleotides: TGCGCCAGCAGCCAAGATGTTTTGGGACAGGCCTACAATGAGCAGTTCTTC. This translates into CASSQDVLGQAYNEQFF.

In this sample, this clonotype turned up a few times. This chain links TRBV28 with TRBJ2-7, with D maybe TRBD1 (5 bases). The CDR3 length is 13 residues. Trimming removed 4 bases from V and 0 bases from J, with 7 bases in between. Germline V gives CDR1 MDHEN, CDR2 SYDVKM. Here the CDR3 reads CASSSDISYEQYF. DNA for the CDR3: TGTGCCAGCAGTTCGGACATCTCCTACGAGCAGTACTTC.

This clonotype was counted at least ten times. The chain carries TRBV5-1 and TRBJ1-1; TRBD1 agrees at 11 bases. Germline loops: CDR1 SGHRS, CDR2 YFSETQ. The CDR3 totals 16 residues. The V and J ends lost 7 bases and 6 bases, in that order; junction bases with no gene match: 14. CDR3 DNA: TGCGCCAGCGGAGGGTCCGGGACAGGGGGAAGTTCTGAAGCTTTCTTT. Translating it yields CASGGSGTGGSSEAFF.

The chain carries TRBV5-5 and TRBJ2-7; TRBD2 aligns across 9 bases. Germline CDR1 is SGHKS and CDR2 is YYEKEE (reference sequence). The CDR3 extends over 15 amino acids. After removal of 4 bases from V and 2 bases from J, the junction contained 7 bases not matched to a gene. CDR3 bases: TGTGCCAGCAGCCGATTAGCGGGAGCCCCCTACGAGCAGTACTTC. Translation: CASSRLAGAPYEQYF.

This clonotype has only a few counts. The CDR3, as DNA: TGCAGTGCCGTCTACAGGGTCGAGCAGTACTTC. This sequence encodes CSAVYRVEQYF. V and J are TRBV20-1 and TRBJ2-7, with D possibly being TRBD1 (6 bases). Germline V lookup: CDR1 DFQATT, CDR2 SNEGSKA (reference sequence). The CDR3 is 11 residues long. V dropped 6 bases and J dropped 6 bases, with 12 bases sitting between them.

The chain carries TRBV5-1 and TRBJ1-2; 7 bases line up with TRBD1. Trimming at V came to 4 bases and at J to 3 bases, leaving 6 bases not matched to a gene. The CDR3 sequence is 14 residues long. Germline lookup yields CDR1 SGHRS and CDR2 YFSETQ. CDR3 protein: CASSPRGRDYGYTF. The CDR3 region has the DNA TGCGCCAGCAGCCCTAGGGGGCGCGACTATGGCTACACCTTC.

The table lists this clonotype with a few counts. In DNA form, the CDR3 reads TGCAGTGCCCAGCCCCCTGGGGAGACCCAGTACTTC. This codes for CSAQPPGETQYF. The genes are TRBV20-1 and TRBJ2-5; D not resolved. V was cut by 6 bases and J by 5 bases, with 13 bases left in between. CDR3 length equals 12 residues. The germline V gene encodes CDR1 DFQATT and CDR2 SNEGSKA (reference sequence).

This chain connects TRBV20-1 to TRBJ2-7; D is unresolved. V gave up 2 bases and J gave up 2 bases, with 13 bases separating them. CDR3 length equals 14 residues. The germline V gene has CDR1 DFQATT and CDR2 SNEGSKA (reference sequence). CDR3 in amino acids: CSARSHNLPYEQYF. CDR3 sequence (DNA): TGCAGTGCTAGATCACACAACCTCCCCTACGAGCAGTACTTC.

V and J are TRBV11-2 and TRBJ2-2; D is uncertain. CDR1 and CDR2 from the germline V gene are SGHAT and FQNNGV. Between the trimmed V and J ends, which lost 7 bases and 1 base, there was a span of 10 bases. The CDR3 sequence is 14 residues long. CDR3 loop: CASTWVVNTGELFF. The CDR3 nucleotides are TGTGCCAGCACTTGGGTGGTGAACACCGGGGAGCTGTTTTTT.

This clonotype was seen a few times. V usage is TRBV12-3 or TRBV12-4 and J usage is TRBJ2-1, with TRBD1 identical over 7 bases. J was trimmed by 1 base and V by 5 bases; bases with no gene match: 8. The CDR3 loop spans 16 amino acids. The CDR3 bases are TGTGCCAGCAGTCGTACAGGGGACACTTCCTACAATGAGCAGTTCTTC. It codes for CASSRTGDTSYNEQFF.

This clonotype has at least ten counts. This chain connects TRBV18 to TRBJ2-5; D not certain. The V end lost 0 bases, the J end lost 3 bases, and 8 bases lay between the germline ends. The CDR3 extends over 14 amino acids. Germline V gene data show CDR1 as KGHSH and CDR2 as LQKENI. CDR3 sequence (DNA): TGTGCCAGCTCACCACCTGAGAGGAAAGAGACCCAGTACTTC. Protein: CASSPPERKETQYF.